The next 32 T cell receptor beta chains were all read from a single sample in a study of cytomegalovirus exposure and HLA in healthy donors. 60 Vbeta and 13 Jbeta primers were used in PCR. Here immunoSEQ multiplex PCR was the method, and the copy in TCRdb shows in-frame clones only, minus some. Of 150,000 to 200,000 clones listed, about 80% were seen once; the top ten hold roughly 1.4%. The specimen was PBMCs. Receptor source: a man in his forties or fifties in good health and CMV-seronegative.

The genes are TRBV27 and TRBJ2-1, with 7 bases lining up with TRBD2. Trimming cost V 5 bases and J 12 bases; bases outside gene matches: 16. The CDR3 is made up of 15 amino acids. Germline-derived CDR1 and CDR2 are MNHEY and SMNVEV (reference sequence). The CDR3 DNA sequence: TGTGCCAGCAGTCCCCCTTGGCTAGCGGCGCGGGTGCAGTTCTTC. Translated: CASSPPWLAARVQFF.

As DNA, the CDR3 is TGTGCCAGCAGTGAATTTAGGGGCTCTACTGGGGCCAACGTCCTGACTTTC. The encoded protein is CASSEFRGSTGANVLTF. This chain links TRBV25-1 with TRBJ2-6; tentatively, D is TRBD1 (5 bases). From germline, CDR1 is MGHDK and CDR2 SYGVNS. The CDR3 loop spans 17 amino acids. V was pared by 1 base and J by 2 bases, with 12 bases between.

This clone is a singleton in its sample. The J gene is TRBJ2-5, the V gene TRBV7-3; TRBD1 aligns across 9 bases. Trimming removed 5 bases from V and 2 bases from J; junction bases left unmatched: 3. The CDR3 runs 14 residues. From germline, CDR1 is SGHTA and CDR2 FQGTGA. CDR3 residues: CASSQQGAQETQYF. DNA for the CDR3: TGTGCCAGCAGCCAACAGGGGGCACAAGAGACCCAGTACTTC.

V usage is TRBV7-8 and J usage is TRBJ2-3, with TRBD2 as a possible D gene (6 bases). Trimming stripped 1 base from V and 4 bases from J, with 9 bases between. The germline CDR1 and CDR2 sequences are SGHVS and FQNEAQ. The CDR3 has 14 residues. CDR3 DNA: TGTGCCAGCAGCTTAGTTTCGGGGGCAGATACGCAGTATTTT. As protein: CASSLVSGADTQYF.

This chain connects TRBV7-8 to TRBJ2-1; 8 nucleotides agree with TRBD2. The germline V gene has CDR1 SGHVS and CDR2 FQNEAQ. V gave up 2 bases and J gave up 6 bases; unmatched junction bases: 3. This CDR3 spans 14 amino acids. The CDR3 here is CASSLREGLNEQFF. CDR3 nucleotides: TGTGCCAGCAGCTTACGGGAGGGCCTCAATGAGCAGTTCTTC.

This clone was seen a single time. V usage is TRBV6-5 and J usage is TRBJ2-7; D is possibly TRBD1 (5 bases). The CDR3 loop spans 14 amino acids. Germline V gene sequence: CDR1 MNHEY, CDR2 SVGAGI. Trimming shortened V by 6 bases and J by 5 bases, and 17 bases separated the two germline ends. The CDR3 nucleotides are TGTGCCAGCAGAATTCAACTGGGGCGCCACGAGCAGTACTTC. Amino acids: CASRIQLGRHEQYF.

The V and J genes are TRBV27 and TRBJ1-5, with D perhaps TRBD1 (5 bases). Germline V lookup: CDR1 MNHEY, CDR2 SMNVEV (reference sequence). CDR3 size: 14 residues. Trimming removed 7 bases from V and 4 bases from J, with 14 bases in between. The CDR3 loop is CASNTGGGNQPQHF. As DNA, the CDR3 is TGTGCCAGCAATACCGGGGGGGGAAATCAGCCCCAGCATTTT.

Remarks on this clone: Sequence at one end of the junction differs from germline and may be a read error. The genes are TRBV15 and TRBJ2-1, with 10 bases aligning to TRBD2. Germline V gene lookup returns CDR1 LNHNV and CDR2 YYDKDF (reference sequence). The CDR3 spans 18 residues. DNA of the CDR3: TGTGCCACCAGCAGAGGTCTGTCTAGCGGGGGCTCCTACAATAAGCAGTTCTTC. This sequence encodes CATSRGLSSGGSYNKQFF.

This sequence joins TRBV7-9 and TRBJ2-7, with TRBD2 identical over 8 bases. V lost 5 bases and J lost 1; bases outside the gene matches: 16. The CDR3 contains 18 residues. Germline CDR1 and CDR2: SEHNR and FQNEAQ (reference sequence). In nucleotides, the CDR3 is TGTGCCAGCAGCCCTTTTGATTCAGGCACTAGCGGTTCCTACGAGCAGTACTTC. As protein: CASSPFDSGTSGSYEQYF. Full variable domain (remainder filled in from reference TRBV7-9 and TRBJ2-7): DTGVSQNPRHKITKRGQNVTFRCDPISEHNRLYWYRQTLGQGPEFLTYFQNEAQLEKSRLLSDRFSAERPKGSFSTLEIQRTEQGDSAMYLCASSPFDSGTSGSYEQYFGPGTRLTVT.

The V call is TRBV7-2, the J call TRBJ1-1, with 7 bases matching TRBD1. In germline, CDR1 is SGHTA, CDR2 FQGNSA. J was trimmed by 2 bases and V by 1 base; bases with no gene match: 4. This CDR3 is 15 amino acids long. The CDR3 protein is CASSLGTGGNTEAFF. CDR3 DNA: TGTGCCAGCAGCTTAGGGACAGGTGGTAACACTGAAGCTTTCTTT.

This rearrangement joins TRBV7-6 to TRBJ2-2; D might be TRBD2 (6 bases). V gave up 1 base and J gave up 5 bases, with 11 bases separating them. The CDR3 spans 15 residues. Germline V gene sequence: CDR1 SGHVS, CDR2 FNYEAQ. The CDR3 DNA reads TGTGCCAGCAGCTTAGAATTGGGAGGTACCGGGGAGCTGTTTTTT. Encoded protein: CASSLELGGTGELFF.

The rearrangement joins TRBV30 to TRBJ2-7; D gene unclear. Germline V gene data show CDR1 as GTSNPN and CDR2 as SVGIG (reference sequence). This CDR3 comprises 11 residues. V lost 1 base, J lost 4 bases, and 5 bases lay in between. The CDR3 reads CAWSGVYEQYF. CDR3 nucleotides: TGTGCCTGGAGTGGCGTTTACGAGCAGTACTTC. The full variable domain, its missing parts supplied by reference TRBV30 and TRBJ2-7, is SQTIHQWPATLVQPVGSPLSLECTVEGTSNPNLYWYRQAAGRGLQLLFYSVGIGQISSEVPQNLSASRPQDRQFILSSKKLLLSDSGFYLCAWSGVYEQYFGPGTRLTVT.

The V and J genes are TRBV28 and TRBJ1-2; no firm D call. The germline V gene has CDR1 MDHEN and CDR2 SYDVKM. The germline V and J ends were trimmed by 8 bases and 4 bases, with 23 bases remaining between them. The CDR3 extends over 16 amino acids. CDR3: CASSTPLQRLTYGYTF. The DNA for the CDR3 is TGTGCCAGCTCTACGCCTCTGCAGCGACTGACCTATGGCTACACCTTC.

Concerning this clone itself: The junction shows a germline mismatch at one end, possibly a read error. CDR3 amino acids: CASSVGNTGEPFF. CDR3 nucleotide sequence: TGTGCCAGCAGCGTAGGTAACACCGGGGAGCCGTTTTTT. J is TRBJ2-2 and V is TRBV11-1; D is possibly TRBD2 (5 bases). The germline CDR1 and CDR2 sequences are SGHAT and FQDESV (reference sequence). This CDR3 has 13 amino acids. The whole variable domain, remainder taken from reference TRBV11-1 and TRBJ2-2, is EAEVAQSPRYKITEKSQAVAFWCDPISGHATLYWYRQILGQGPELLVQFQDESVVDDSQLPKDRFSAERLKGVDSTLKIQPAELGDSAMYLCASSVGNTGEPFFGEGSRLTVL.

The rearrangement uses TRBV27 and TRBJ1-1; 12 bases fit TRBD1. The V gene end was trimmed by 3 bases and the J gene end by 11 bases; junction bases not matched to a gene: 10. The germline V gene has CDR1 MNHEY and CDR2 SMNVEV (reference sequence). The CDR3 runs 15 residues. The DNA of the CDR3 is TGTGCCAGCAGTTTCCGCGGGACAGGGGGCGTATTCGCTTTCTTT. This gives the protein CASSFRGTGGVFAFF.

This rearrangement joins TRBV7-2 to TRBJ1-1; TRBD1 matches 10 bases. The J segment lost 5 bases and the V segment lost 5 bases, leaving 8 bases of the junction unmatched. The CDR3 sequence is 15 residues long. Looked up from germline, CDR1 is SGHTA and CDR2 is FQGNSA. CDR3 DNA sequence: TGTGCCAGCAGCCCCACGACAGGGGGCTGGACTGAAGCTTTCTTT. Protein: CASSPTTGGWTEAFF.

A few counts support this clone. The chain uses TRBV7-2 and TRBJ1-6; 10 nucleotides line up with TRBD1. CDR1 is SGHTA and CDR2 is FQGNSA in the germline V gene. The ends lost 0 bases at V and 7 bases at J; junction bases unmatched: 0. The CDR3 covers 15 residues. For the CDR3, the DNA is TGTGCCAGCAGCTTAGCGGGACAGGGGAATTCACCCCTCCACTTT. It translates to CASSLAGQGNSPLHF.

This chain connects TRBV2 to TRBJ2-1; TRBD2 matches at 10 bases. The V segment lost 0 bases and the J segment 6 bases; nucleotides outside the gene matches: 8. Germline V CDR1 and CDR2: SNHLY, FYNNEI. The CDR3 runs 17 residues. The CDR3 DNA reads as TGTGCCAGCAGTGAAGCCCTTCTAGCGGGAGTCGTCAATGAGCAGTTCTTC. It specifies CASSEALLAGVVNEQFF. Filled out from reference TRBV2 and TRBJ2-1, the complete variable domain reads EPEVTQTPSHQVTQMGQEVILRCVPISNHLYFYWYRQILGQKVEFLVSFYNNEISEKSEIFDDQFSVERPDGSNFTLKIRSTKLEDSAMYFCASSEALLAGVVNEQFFGPGTRLTVL.

In DNA, the CDR3 is TGTGCCAGCAGCCAAAAAAGACAGACAAACACCGGGGAGCTGTTTTTT. As protein: CASSQKRQTNTGELFF. The chain has TRBV5-8 and TRBJ2-2; D perhaps matches TRBD1 (5 bases). Deletions cut 4 bases from V and 2 bases from J, with 15 bases between. The CDR3 is 16 residues long. In germline, CDR1 is SGHTS, CDR2 YDEGEE.

This clone occurred once. The genes are TRBV29-1 and TRBJ1-4; a possible D gene is TRBD1 (5 bases). The CDR3 has 13 residues. V was shortened by 6 bases and J by 8 bases, with 16 bases between the two germline ends. CDR1 and CDR2 from the germline V gene are SQVTM and ANQGSEA. The CDR3 loop reads CSVGGGGWEKLFF. CDR3 coding DNA: TGCAGCGTCGGGGGGGGAGGTTGGGAAAAACTGTTTTTT.

The chain uses TRBV4-1 and TRBJ1-2, with 10 bases that match TRBD1. The CDR3 loop spans 16 amino acids. Germline V gene sequence: CDR1 MGHRA, CDR2 YSYEKL. Losses at the gene ends were 0 bases for V and 8 bases for J; bases not matched to a gene: 9. The CDR3 DNA is TGCGCCAGCAGCCAAGAAATATGGGACAGGGGCAGGGGCTACACCTTC. Its protein is CASSQEIWDRGRGYTF.

V gene TRBV2 combines with J gene TRBJ1-2, with 10 positions matching TRBD1. V lost 4 bases to trimming and J lost 7 bases; unmatched junction nucleotides: 9. CDR1 and CDR2 from the germline V gene are SNHLY and FYNNEI. This CDR3 comprises 15 residues. CDR3 loop: CASSGGQGRRGGYTF. The CDR3 DNA reads TGTGCCAGCAGTGGGGGACAGGGGCGGAGGGGTGGCTACACCTTC.

This chain joins TRBV4-2 and TRBJ2-7, with a weak D call TRBD1 (6 bases). The CDR3 length is 13 residues. V lost 2 bases and J 2 bases, leaving 7 bases between the germline ends. The V gene's germline CDR1 is LGHNA and CDR2 YNFKEQ. The CDR3 loop is CASSQSGAYEQYF. The CDR3 nucleotides read TGTGCCAGCAGCCAATCAGGGGCCTACGAGCAGTACTTC.

The rearrangement links TRBV7-3 to TRBJ2-7; 8 nucleotides agree with TRBD2. The germline gives CDR1 SGHTA, CDR2 FQGTGA. J lost 4 bases, V lost 5 bases, and 19 bases had no gene match. The CDR3 is 18 residues long. Here the CDR3 reads CASSEERYWREVGYEQYF. The CDR3 DNA is TGTGCCAGCAGCGAAGAACGCTACTGGCGGGAGGTTGGGTACGAGCAGTACTTC. Full variable domain (outside the CDR3, taken from reference TRBV7-3 and TRBJ2-7): GAGVSQTPSNKVTEKGKYVELRCDPISGHTALYWYRQSLGQGPEFLIYFQGTGAADDSGLPNDRFFAVRPEGSVSTLKIQRTERGDSAVYLCASSEERYWREVGYEQYFGPGTRLTVT.

The chain recombines TRBV28 with TRBJ2-5; the D gene is possibly TRBD1 (6 bases). V lost 3 bases, J lost 7 bases, and 12 bases lay in between. CDR1 MDHEN and CDR2 SYDVKM come from the germline V gene. This CDR3 spans 13 amino acids. The CDR3 loop is CASSLWDIRTQYF. CDR3 nucleotide sequence: TGTGCCAGCAGTTTGTGGGACATTCGGACCCAGTACTTC.

The chain links TRBV30 to TRBJ2-1, with D possibly TRBD2 on 5 matching bases. Germline values: CDR1 GTSNPN, CDR2 SVGIG (reference sequence). The CDR3 length is 11 residues. Trimming removed 0 bases from V and 9 bases from J, with 6 bases in between. CDR3 in DNA: TGTGCCTGGAGTGTACGGGGTGAGCAGTTCTTC. It translates to CAWSVRGEQFF.

This rearrangement joins TRBV18 to TRBJ2-2; 8 bases fit TRBD1. Germline trimming cut 4 bases from V and 12 bases from J; bases unmatched to any gene: 10. From germline, CDR1 is KGHSH and CDR2 LQKENI. The length of the CDR3 is 14 residues. The CDR3 sequence: CASSLGQGEGKLFF. Here the CDR3 DNA reads TGTGCCAGCTCACTCGGACAGGGAGAAGGAAAGCTGTTTTTT.

With regard to this clone: Within the sample, other DNA sequences also encode this same CDR3. The CDR3 loop reads CASSLRTVNTEAFF. DNA of the CDR3: TGTGCCAGCTCCCTACGGACAGTGAACACTGAAGCTTTCTTT. The chain couples TRBV18 to TRBJ1-1, with TRBD1 as a possible D gene (6 bases). V lost 6 bases to trimming and J lost 0 bases, with 11 bases between them. This CDR3 comprises 14 residues. The germline V gene has CDR1 KGHSH and CDR2 LQKENI.

The V call is TRBV6-5, the J call TRBJ2-2; D possibly corresponds to TRBD2 (7 bases). Between the trimmed V and J ends, which lost 4 bases and 4 bases, there was a span of 13 bases. The germline CDR1 and CDR2 sequences are MNHEY and SVGAGI. The CDR3 extends over 15 amino acids. The CDR3, as DNA: TGTGCCAGCAGTTTGGGGGGGCGCAGCACCGGGGAGCTGTTTTTT. Translation gives CASSLGGRSTGELFF.

This chain connects TRBV5-1 to TRBJ2-3, with D possibly matching TRBD2 (6 bases). This CDR3 is 17 amino acids long. Trimming removed 1 base from V and 2 bases from J, with 17 bases in between. CDR1 is SGHRS, CDR2 YFSETQ, per germline. The CDR3 region has the DNA TGCGCCAGCAGCTTGTCATTCGGTGGCGGGGTCACAGATACGCAGTATTTT. Amino acid sequence: CASSLSFGGGVTDTQYF.

The chain uses TRBV28 and TRBJ2-7; TRBD2 agrees at 11 bases. The CDR3 loop spans 15 amino acids. Germline assignment: CDR1 MDHEN and CDR2 SYDVKM. V trimming: 5 bases; J trimming: 3 bases; junction bases outside the gene matches: 6. CDR3 loop: CASSTSGSVNYEQYF. The CDR3 nucleotides read TGTGCCAGCAGTACTAGCGGGAGTGTAAACTACGAGCAGTACTTC. Based on the CDR3 plus reference TRBV28 and TRBJ2-7, the full variable domain is DVKVTQSSRYLVKRTGEKVFLECVQDMDHENMFWYRQDPGLGLRLIYFSYDVKMKEKGDIPEGYSVSREKKERFSLILESASTNQTSMYLCASSTSGSVNYEQYFGPGTRLTVT.

This chain connects TRBV5-1 to TRBJ2-1, with D perhaps matching TRBD2 (6 bases). The V end was cut by 1 base, the J end by 1 base, with 12 bases between. CDR3 length: 16 residues. Germline-derived CDR1 and CDR2 are SGHRS and YFSETQ. CDR3 sequence reads: CASSLWSGTSYNEQFF. In DNA form, the CDR3 reads TGCGCCAGCAGCTTGTGGTCCGGGACTTCCTACAATGAGCAGTTCTTC.